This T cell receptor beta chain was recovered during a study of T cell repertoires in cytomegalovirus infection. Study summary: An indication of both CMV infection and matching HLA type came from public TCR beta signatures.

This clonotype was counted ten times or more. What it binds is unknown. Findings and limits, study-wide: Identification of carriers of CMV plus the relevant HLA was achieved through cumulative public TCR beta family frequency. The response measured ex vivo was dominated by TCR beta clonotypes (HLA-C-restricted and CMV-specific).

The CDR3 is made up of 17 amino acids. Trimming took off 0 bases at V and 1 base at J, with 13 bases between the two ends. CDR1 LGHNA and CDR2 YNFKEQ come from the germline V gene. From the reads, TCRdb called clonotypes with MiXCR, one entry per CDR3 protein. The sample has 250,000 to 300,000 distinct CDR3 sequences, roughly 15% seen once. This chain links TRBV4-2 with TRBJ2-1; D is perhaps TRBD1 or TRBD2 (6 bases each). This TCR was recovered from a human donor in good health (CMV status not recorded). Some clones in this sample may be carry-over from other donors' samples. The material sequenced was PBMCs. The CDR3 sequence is CASSQDPGGLSYNEQFF. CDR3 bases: TGTGCCAGCAGCCAAGACCCCGGGGGCTTGTCCTACAATGAGCAGTTCTTC.